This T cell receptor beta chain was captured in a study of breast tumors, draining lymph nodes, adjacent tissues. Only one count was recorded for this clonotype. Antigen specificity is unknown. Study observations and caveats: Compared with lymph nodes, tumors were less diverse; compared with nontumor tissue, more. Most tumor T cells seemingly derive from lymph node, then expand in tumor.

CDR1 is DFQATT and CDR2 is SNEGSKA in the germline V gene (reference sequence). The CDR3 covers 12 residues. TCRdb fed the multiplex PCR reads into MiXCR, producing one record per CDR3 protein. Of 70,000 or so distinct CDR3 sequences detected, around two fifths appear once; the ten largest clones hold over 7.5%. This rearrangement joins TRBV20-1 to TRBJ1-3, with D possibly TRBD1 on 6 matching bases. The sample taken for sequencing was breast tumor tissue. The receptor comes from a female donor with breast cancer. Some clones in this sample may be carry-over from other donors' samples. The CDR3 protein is CGGGGRSDTIYF. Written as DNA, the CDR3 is TGCGGGGGGGGCGGTCGATCGGACACCATATATTTT.